The 26 T cell receptor beta chains reported below all come from one sample, sequenced in a study of T cell changes during pregnancy in multiple sclerosis. Sequenced by immunoSEQ multiplex PCR; TCRdb stores in-frame clones only, minus some. The table shows some 41,000 clones, with approximately 91% occurring only once. Material for sequencing was PBMCs (not recorded whether the cells were cultured). The receptor source for this set is a female donor with multiple sclerosis, enrolled in a pregnancy study.

This clone was observed a handful of times. The V gene is TRBV5-1, the J gene TRBJ1-3; D gene uncertain. The CDR3 sequence is 15 residues long. Germline loops: CDR1 SGHRS, CDR2 YFSETQ. The V end was cut by 0 bases, the J end by 4 bases, with 11 bases between. CDR3 DNA sequence: TGCGCCAGCAGCTTGGGAGAGGGTGCCGGAAACACCATATATTTT. Translation: CASSLGEGAGNTIYF.

This clone appeared a few times. The chain carries TRBV5-4 and TRBJ2-7, with TRBD2 identical over 9 bases. Germline V lookup: CDR1 SGHNT, CDR2 YYREEE (reference sequence). V shed 4 bases, J shed 3 bases, and the junction held 8 bases outside the gene matches. This CDR3 comprises 15 residues. The CDR3: CASSLGRTSDYEQYF. CDR3 nucleotides: TGTGCCAGCAGCCTGGGAAGGACTAGCGACTACGAGCAGTACTTC.

The CDR3 region has the DNA TGTGCCAGCAGCTTCCGACAGTACAATCAGCCCCAGCATTTT. It translates to CASSFRQYNQPQHF. This chain links TRBV6-5 with TRBJ1-5; D is perhaps TRBD1 (5 bases). Germline-derived CDR1 and CDR2 are MNHEY and SVGAGI. Trimming stripped 6 bases from V and 3 bases from J, with 12 bases between. The length of the CDR3 is 14 residues.

The rearrangement links TRBV4-3 to TRBJ2-4; D not certain. CDR3 length: 19 amino acids. CDR1 and CDR2 (germline): LGHNA, YSLEER. The germline V and J ends were trimmed by 0 bases and 2 bases, with 20 bases remaining between them. CDR3 loop: CASSQEARGPASTKNIQYF. In DNA form, the CDR3 reads TGCGCCAGCAGCCAAGAGGCCAGAGGCCCGGCGTCTACCAAAAACATTCAGTACTTC.

This chain links TRBV6-5 with TRBJ1-5; TRBD1 aligns across 12 bases. The CDR3 length is 15 residues. V shed 4 bases and J 7 bases; nucleotides not matched to a gene: 5. Germline V gene data show CDR1 as MNHEY and CDR2 as SVGAGI. CDR3 in DNA: TGTGCCAGCAGTTCGGGACAGGGGGCACGGCAGCCCCAGCATTTT. It encodes CASSSGQGARQPQHF.

The rearrangement uses TRBV7-3 and TRBJ2-1; no reliable D call. Trimming took off 1 base at V and 5 bases at J, with 9 bases between the two ends. Looked up from germline, CDR1 is SGHTA and CDR2 is FQGTGA. The CDR3 contains 14 residues. This chain's CDR3 is CASSLIGSHNEQFF. The CDR3 bases are TGTGCCAGCAGCTTAATCGGTTCTCACAATGAGCAGTTCTTC.

This chain connects TRBV6-1 to TRBJ2-1, with D unclear. Per germline, CDR1 MNHNS and CDR2 SASEGT. The CDR3 extends over 15 amino acids. The V end was cut by 4 bases, the J end by 5 bases, with 15 bases between. The CDR3 region has the DNA TGTGCCAGCAGTGTTCTGTTTCTTGGTAACAATGAGCAGTTCTTC. Encoded protein: CASSVLFLGNNEQFF.

The chain carries TRBV7-2 and TRBJ1-1; no clear D gene. V was shortened by 0 bases and J by 4 bases, with 12 bases between the two germline ends. Germline-derived CDR1 and CDR2 are SGHTA and FQGNSA. The CDR3 runs to 15 residues. The CDR3 bases are TGTGCCAGCAGCTTAGCTCGGTTAACGAGCACTGAAGCTTTCTTT. Its translation is CASSLARLTSTEAFF.

In its sample, this clone was seen once. The genes are TRBV4-3 and TRBJ2-5, with D perhaps TRBD2 (6 bases). V was clipped by 4 bases and J by 2 bases, with 11 bases between them. Germline CDR1 and CDR2: LGHNA and YSLEER. The CDR3 extends over 14 amino acids. This CDR3 is CASSRGTFQETQYF. The CDR3 DNA sequence: TGCGCCAGCAGCCGCGGGACTTTTCAAGAGACCCAGTACTTC.

This clone was seen a single time. The rearrangement joins TRBV19 to TRBJ2-7, with 7 bases lining up with TRBD1. The junction had 7 bases not matched to a gene; V was cut back by 9 bases and J by 2 bases. CDR1 and CDR2 from the germline V gene are LNHDA and SQIVND (reference sequence). The CDR3 is 13 amino acids. CDR3 DNA: TGTGCCAGCAAACGACAGGGAACCTACGAGCAGTACTTC. This gives the protein CASKRQGTYEQYF.

CDR3 protein: CAWSGIAGITDTQYF. The CDR3 nucleotides read TGTGCCTGGAGTGGAATAGCGGGGATCACAGATACGCAGTATTTT. The chain recombines TRBV30 with TRBJ2-3, with 8 positions matching TRBD2. V lost 1 base and J lost 2; bases outside the gene matches: 5. Germline CDR1 GTSNPN, CDR2 SVGIG (reference sequence). CDR3 length: 15 residues.

The chain is built from TRBV7-3 and TRBJ2-3; unclear D gene. This CDR3 is built from 15 residues. The V end lost 3 bases, the J end lost 1 base, and 11 bases lay between the germline ends. The germline gives CDR1 SGHTA, CDR2 FQGTGA. The CDR3 spells CASSFEGLRTDTQYF. CDR3 nucleotides: TGTGCCAGCAGCTTTGAAGGGTTACGCACAGATACGCAGTATTTT.

Within the sample, this clone is large (0.1 to 1%). The rearrangement joins TRBV7-9 to TRBJ2-7, with D perhaps TRBD1 (5 bases). CDR1 SEHNR and CDR2 FQNEAQ come from the germline V gene (reference sequence). The CDR3 covers 15 residues. The V end was cut by 10 bases, the J end by 3 bases, with 22 bases between. CDR3 sequence: CATDSSRELNYEQYF. Written as DNA, the CDR3 is TGTGCCACCGACAGTTCAAGGGAACTAAACTACGAGCAGTACTTC.

This rearrangement joins TRBV5-1 to TRBJ2-7; D unresolved. The CDR3 consists of 14 residues. Trimming cost V 0 bases and J 2 bases, with 9 bases left between them. Germline V gene data show CDR1 as SGHRS and CDR2 as YFSETQ. As DNA, the CDR3 is TGCGCCAGCAGCTTGGAATCCGGCACCTACGAGCAGTACTTC. It encodes CASSLESGTYEQYF.

The V gene is TRBV5-6, the J gene TRBJ2-3; D gene uncertain. The CDR3 runs 14 residues. CDR1 and CDR2 (germline): SGHDT, YYEEEE. Trimming pared 0 bases from V and 2 bases from J, leaving 7 bases between. CDR3 nucleotides: TGTGCCAGCAGCTTGGGGGATCTCACAGATACGCAGTATTTT. Translating gives CASSLGDLTDTQYF.

V gene TRBV5-1 combines with J gene TRBJ2-7, with a possible D match to TRBD2 (6 bases). The CDR3 consists of 15 residues. V lost 0 bases, J lost 5 bases, and 15 bases lay in between. CDR1 is SGHRS, CDR2 YFSETQ, per germline. The chain's CDR3 is CASSLEIGRSDEQYF. DNA for the CDR3: TGCGCCAGCAGCTTGGAGATCGGGAGATCCGACGAGCAGTACTTC.

This chain connects TRBV21-1 to TRBJ2-7; TRBD1, as called in the table, went unchecked against the DNA. TRBV21-1 is a pseudogene segment. This CDR3 region has 16 residues. The CDR3 spells CASSKDTGTLDYEQYF. Here the CDR3 DNA reads TGTGCCAGCAGCAAAGATACAGGGACATTGGATTACGAGCAGTACTTC.

The CDR3 region is CASSRMRAEIYEQYF. The CDR3 DNA reads TGTGCCAGCAGCAGAATGAGAGCGGAGATCTACGAGCAGTACTTC. This rearrangement joins TRBV7-2 to TRBJ2-7; a possible D gene is TRBD2 (5 bases). CDR3 length: 15 residues. Germline V gene lookup returns CDR1 SGHTA and CDR2 FQGNSA. V was shortened by 5 bases and J by 3 bases, with 17 bases between the two germline ends.

This rearrangement joins TRBV2 to TRBJ2-3; possible D gene TRBD2, 6 bases. Per the germline V gene, CDR1 is SNHLY and CDR2 is FYNNEI. CDR3 length: 15 residues. Trimming removed 4 bases at V and 4 bases at J, with 15 bases between. CDR3 bases: TGTGCCAGCAGTGGGGACTCGTCGGGGTCAGATACGCAGTATTTT. Translation gives CASSGDSSGSDTQYF.

The chain joins TRBV9 to TRBJ2-3; 8 nucleotides match TRBD2. The length of the CDR3 is 14 residues. Looked up from germline, CDR1 is SGDLS and CDR2 is YYNGEE. V gave up 4 bases and J gave up 2 bases; unmatched junction bases: 3. The CDR3 nucleotides read TGTGCCAGCAGCACTAGCGGCTTCACAGATACGCAGTATTTT. It is translated as CASSTSGFTDTQYF.

CDR3 nucleotides: TGTGCCAGTAGTATTGTCAGCTTCTCAGGGGCCAACGTCCTGACTTTC. Its translation: CASSIVSFSGANVLTF. The chain has TRBV19 and TRBJ2-6; D is undetermined. This CDR3 is 16 amino acids long. Germline assignment: CDR1 LNHDA and CDR2 SQIVND (reference sequence). The V end was cut by 3 bases, the J end by 4 bases, with 13 bases between. The whole variable domain, filled in from reference TRBV19 and TRBJ2-6, reads DGGITQSPKYLFRKEGQNVTLSCEQNLNHDAMYWYRQDPGQGLRLIYYSQIVNDFQKGDIAEGYSVSREKKESFPLTVTSAQKNPTAFYLCASSIVSFSGANVLTFGAGSRLTVL.

The chain links TRBV7-2 to TRBJ2-7; D call uncertain. CDR3 length: 15 residues. The germline gives CDR1 SGHTA, CDR2 FQGNSA. Trimming shortened V by 2 bases and J by 0 bases, and 11 bases separated the two germline ends. The DNA of the CDR3 is TGTGCCAGCAGCTTAATTGGTATAGCCTCCTACGAGCAGTACTTC. It yields the protein CASSLIGIASYEQYF.

This clone was picked up a small number of times. The V gene is TRBV2, the J gene TRBJ2-3, with 13 bases aligning to TRBD2. Looked up from germline, CDR1 is SNHLY and CDR2 is FYNNEI. V dropped 3 bases and J dropped 4; count of bases not matched to a gene: 4. This CDR3 is built from 16 residues. CDR3 nucleotide sequence: TGTGCCAGCAGTGAGCGGACTAGCGGGAGTGCAGATACGCAGTATTTT. Protein: CASSERTSGSADTQYF.

The rearrangement joins TRBV7-2 to TRBJ2-7, with unresolved D. The CDR3 consists of 15 residues. Germline V lookup: CDR1 SGHTA, CDR2 FQGNSA. The V gene lost 5 bases and the J gene lost 3 bases, with 17 bases spanning the gap. The CDR3 DNA follows: TGTGCCAGCAGCCCGAGACCGTTAGCCCACTACGAGCAGTACTTC. This translates into CASSPRPLAHYEQYF.

The rearrangement joins TRBV5-1 to TRBJ2-7; 11 bases map to TRBD1. Germline-derived CDR1 and CDR2 are SGHRS and YFSETQ. This CDR3 spans 14 amino acids. V gave up 3 bases and J gave up 3 bases; unmatched junction bases: 2. The CDR3 region has the DNA TGCGCCAGCAGCTGGACAGGGGGCGGCTACGAGCAGTACTTC. Encoded protein: CASSWTGGGYEQYF. The full variable domain, completed using reference TRBV5-1 and TRBJ2-7, is KAGVTQTPRYLIKTRGQQVTLSCSPISGHRSVSWYQQTPGQGLQFLFEYFSETQRNKGNFPGRFSGRQFSNSRSEMNVSTLELGDSALYLCASSWTGGGYEQYFGPGTRLTVT.

V is TRBV12-5 and J is TRBJ2-1; TRBD2 agrees at 8 bases. J lost 7 bases, V lost 10 bases, and 15 bases had no gene match. Germline CDR1 reads LGHNT; CDR2 reads FRNRAP. This CDR3 has 15 residues. The CDR3 protein is CATHTGTSGSNEQFF. The DNA for the CDR3 is TGTGCTACTCATACCGGGACTAGTGGTTCTAATGAGCAGTTCTTC.